This TCR beta chain is from a study of OX40 agonist ivuxolimab in advanced cancers. This clone turned up a few times. The germline V and J ends were trimmed by 8 bases and 3 bases, with 10 bases remaining between them. Germline V lookup: CDR1 SGHNT, CDR2 YENEEA. The CDR3 loop spans 12 amino acids. Profiling relied on immunoSEQ multiplex PCR, and the TCRdb table lists in-frame clones only, not all of them. This sample carries about 49,000 clones, 75% to 85% of them seen once, and the ten largest clones take 2% to 3%. Sampling times: baseline, cycle 4 day 1, cycle 7 day 1. Sequences were derived from CD4+ or CD8+ T cells sorted from blood, sampled in a trial of the OX40 agonist ivuxolimab. V is TRBV11-3 and J is TRBJ1-1; possible D gene TRBD1, 5 bases. This receptor was taken from an adult with an advanced solid tumor such as melanoma, head and neck, liver or kidney cancer. The DNA of the CDR3 is TGTGCCAGCGGAGGGACGGACACTGAAGCTTTCTTT. It specifies CASGGTDTEAFF.